The present TCR beta chain was sequenced within a study of blood T cells in healthy people across ages. Using a J-beta primer mix together with a sample-barcoded 5' primer, a second PCR was run for roughly 6 to 12 cycles. One entry per CDR3 protein results from TCRdb running MiXCR on the 5' RACE reads. The repertoire has about 720,000 distinct CDR3 sequences, 20% to 25% of them found once; the top ten carry roughly 22%. This CDR3 is 14 amino acids long. The sample taken for sequencing was blood. This chain joins TRBV21-1 and TRBJ1-1; no check of the table's D call, TRBD1, against the DNA was made. TRBV21-1 is a pseudogene locus. The receptor was isolated from a man aged 65 to 85 in good health. The CDR3 bases are TGTGCCAGCAGCAACCTCGACAGGGGAACTGAAGCTTTCTTT. Translation: CASSNLDRGTEAFF.